A selection of T cell receptor beta chains follows, all from one sample in a study of T-cell memory formation after mild COVID-19. TCRdb redid the calling of the 5' RACE reads with MiXCR, one entry per CDR3 protein. The sample has approximately 500,000 distinct CDR3 sequences; around 25% are singletons. Material: PBMCs or a T cell subset sorted from them (not recorded which). Receptors originate from an adult woman who had mild COVID-19 (a few samples of this study predate the infection). Cell type and time point are not known. Each CDR3 is given with its conserved first and last residue. The D gene is left open where the match is weak. Only part of the rows carry a size: once, few, many, or a class if the clone is expanded.

D	length	J	V	size	CDR3	DNA
NA	14	TRBJ2-1	TRBV6-2/TRBV6-3	many	CASSYSGGYNEQFF	TGTGCCAGCAGTTACTCTGGCGGGTACAATGAGCAGTTCTTC
NA	13	TRBJ1-2	TRBV20-1	few	CSARSQANYGYTF	TGCAGTGCTAGGAGCCAGGCAAACTATGGCTACACCTTC
TRBD1	14	TRBJ2-7	TRBV4-1	NA	CASSHPGGDYEQYF	TGCGCCAGCAGCCACCCAGGGGGCGACTACGAGCAGTACTTC
NA	16	TRBJ2-7	TRBV5-5	NA	CASSAVTVEIGHEQYF	TGTGCCAGCAGCGCTGTCACGGTAGAGATCGGGCACGAGCAGTACTTC
NA	18	TRBJ1-1	TRBV7-9	NA	CASSLGRSAGPMNTEAFF	TGTGCCAGCAGCTTAGGTCGATCGGCAGGGCCCATGAACACTGAAGCTTTCTTT
NA	14	TRBJ2-2	TRBV7-9	NA	CASSFVRRTGELFF	TGTGCCAGCAGCTTTGTCAGGCGGACCGGGGAGCTGTTTTTT
TRBD1	18	TRBJ2-5	TRBV6-4	few	CASSDSTSFTGVEETQYF	TGTGCCAGCAGTGACTCGACCTCCTTTACAGGGGTTGAAGAGACCCAGTACTTC
TRBD1	15	TRBJ2-7	TRBV5-1	NA	CASTVDGQGSYEQYF	TGCGCCAGCACCGTCGATGGACAGGGATCCTACGAGCAGTACTTC
NA	16	TRBJ2-3	TRBV6-1	few	CASSEALAMRGDTQYF	TGTGCCAGCAGTGAAGCACTTGCAATGAGGGGAGATACGCAGTATTTT
NA	12	TRBJ2-1	TRBV20-1	NA	CSARATDNEQFF	TGCAGTGCTAGAGCTACCGACAATGAGCAGTTCTTC
TRBD1	16	TRBJ2-3	TRBV18	few	CASSPGRQGGTDTQYF	TGTGCCAGCTCACCAGGTCGACAGGGGGGTACAGATACGCAGTATTTT
NA	14	TRBJ2-3	TRBV5-1	few	CASSLSWGADTQYF	TGCGCCAGCAGCCTGAGTTGGGGCGCAGATACGCAGTATTTT
TRBD2	15	TRBJ2-3	TRBV15	NA	CATLSSGDATDTQYF	TGTGCCACCCTTTCCAGCGGGGATGCTACAGATACGCAGTATTTT
NA	16	TRBJ1-1	TRBV12-3/TRBV12-4	few	CASSLPQVRRNTEAFF	TGTGCCAGCAGTTTACCCCAAGTCAGGAGGAACACTGAAGCTTTCTTT
TRBD1	16	TRBJ1-5	TRBV12-3/TRBV12-4	few	CASSQDRGWGGQPQHF	TGTGCCAGCAGCCAAGACAGGGGGTGGGGTGGTCAGCCCCAGCATTTT
TRBD2	15	TRBJ2-5	TRBV5-1	NA	CASSPGTSGEETQYF	TGCGCCAGCAGCCCCGGGACTAGCGGGGAGGAGACCCAGTACTTC
NA	14	TRBJ2-1	TRBV3-1	NA	CASRHNDRNNEQFF	TGTGCCAGCAGACATAATGACAGAAACAATGAGCAGTTCTTC
NA	15	TRBJ1-1	TRBV19	few	CASSAPMGSVTEAFF	TGTGCCAGTAGTGCCCCAATGGGGTCCGTGACTGAAGCTTTCTTT
TRBD2	17	TRBJ2-1	TRBV19	few	CASSIGGVLAGESEQFF	TGTGCCAGTAGTATCGGGGGGGTGCTCGCGGGAGAGTCTGAGCAGTTCTTC
TRBD1	15	TRBJ1-2	TRBV11-2	few	CASSSALWDRAGYTF	TGTGCCAGCAGCTCAGCCCTCTGGGACAGGGCTGGCTACACCTTC
NA	14	TRBJ1-1	TRBV7-2	few	CASSPGYLNTEAFF	TGTGCCAGCAGCCCAGGGTATCTGAACACTGAAGCTTTCTTT
TRBD1	18	TRBJ1-4	TRBV6-6	few	CASSYSAGTGNHIEKLFF	TGTGCCAGCAGTTACTCCGCCGGGACAGGGAATCATATTGAAAAACTGTTTTTT